The T cell receptor beta chain described here comes from a study of cytomegalovirus exposure and HLA in healthy donors. Overall study context: Samples from HLA-typed donors yielded approximately 80 million unique TCRs in an early data release. Study observations and caveats: Roughly uniform sequencing depth across donors was assumed, possibly incorrectly.

With regard to this clone: The antigen remains unidentified.

PCR primers comprised 60 Vbeta and 13 Jbeta primers. Under the authors' procedure: It was a later analysis that counted tens of millions of unique TCR beta chains, of which some 12 million were shared. TCRdb keeps only in-frame clones here, not all; method: immunoSEQ multiplex PCR. V and J calls and clone size are given by that table; D and trimming were obtained from the DNA. The sample includes some 180,000 clones, 75% to 90% of them seen just once. CDR3 length: 15 amino acids. Germline V lookup: CDR1 SGHVS, CDR2 FNYEAQ. The ends were cut back, 5 bases at V and 5 bases at J, with 19 bases in the middle.

The receptor was derived from a girl aged 10 to 17 in good health and CMV-seropositive. The sequencing sample was made of PBMCs. This rearrangement joins TRBV7-6 to TRBJ2-7, with D tentatively TRBD1 (6 bases). The CDR3 bases are TGTGCCAGCAGCGATACACCCAGGGGATCCCACGAGCAGTACTTC. It codes for CASSDTPRGSHEQYF.